This TCR beta chain was recorded in a study of T-cell memory formation after mild COVID-19. Study-level background: TCR clusters were mostly confined to one donor each. Study conclusions and caveats: Day 15 to 85 contracting clones showed balanced CD4/CD8; day 15 to 37 expanders favored CD4+. Researchers found some responding clones in pre-infection memory, a sign that cross-reactive memory joined.

V shed 2 bases, J shed 7 bases, and the junction held 9 bases outside the gene matches. This CDR3 has 14 residues. Germline V gives CDR1 SGHKS, CDR2 YYEKEE (reference sequence). On this clonotype itself: Its specificity is unknown.

Constant-segment primers and 5'RACE yielded cDNA libraries for TCR alpha and TCR beta, each carrying sample barcodes and UMIs. TCRdb ran MiXCR on the 5' RACE reads and lists one entry per CDR3 protein. The data contain approximately 410,000 distinct CDR3 sequences, about 25% of them seen just once; the ten biggest clones take up approximately 14%. The sequence derives from an adult woman who had mild COVID-19 (a few samples of this study predate the infection). Cell type and time point are not known. The V gene is TRBV5-5, the J gene TRBJ2-7, with TRBD1 matching 7 bases. Material: PBMCs or a T cell subset sorted from them (not recorded which). CDR3 region: CASSFGQDLGEQYF. The CDR3 nucleotides read TGTGCCAGCAGCTTCGGACAGGACCTGGGTGAGCAGTACTTC.